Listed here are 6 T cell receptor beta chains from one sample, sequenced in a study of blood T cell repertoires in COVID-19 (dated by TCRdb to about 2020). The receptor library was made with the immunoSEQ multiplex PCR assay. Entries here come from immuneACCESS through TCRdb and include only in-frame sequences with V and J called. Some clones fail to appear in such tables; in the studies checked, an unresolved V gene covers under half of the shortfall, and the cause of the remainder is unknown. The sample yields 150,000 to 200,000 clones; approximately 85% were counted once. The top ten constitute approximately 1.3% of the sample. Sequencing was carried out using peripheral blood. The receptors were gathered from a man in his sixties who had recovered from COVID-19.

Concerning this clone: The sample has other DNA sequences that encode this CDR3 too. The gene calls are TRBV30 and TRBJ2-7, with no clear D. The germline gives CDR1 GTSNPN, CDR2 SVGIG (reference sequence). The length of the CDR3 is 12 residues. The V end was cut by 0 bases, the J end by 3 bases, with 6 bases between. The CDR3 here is CAWSVPYYEQYF. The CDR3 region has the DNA TGTGCCTGGAGTGTCCCCTACTACGAGCAGTACTTC.

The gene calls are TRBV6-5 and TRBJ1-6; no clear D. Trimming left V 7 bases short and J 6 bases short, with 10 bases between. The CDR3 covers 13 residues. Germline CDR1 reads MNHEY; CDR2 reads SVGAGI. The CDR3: CASIFSVNSPLHF. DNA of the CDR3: TGTGCCAGCATCTTCAGTGTTAATTCACCCCTCCACTTT.

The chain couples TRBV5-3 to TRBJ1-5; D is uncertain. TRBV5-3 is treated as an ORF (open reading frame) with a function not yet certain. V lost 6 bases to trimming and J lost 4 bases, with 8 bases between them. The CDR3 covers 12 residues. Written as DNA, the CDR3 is TGTGCCAGAATATTCCGGAATCAGCCCCAGCATTTT. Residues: CARIFRNQPQHF.

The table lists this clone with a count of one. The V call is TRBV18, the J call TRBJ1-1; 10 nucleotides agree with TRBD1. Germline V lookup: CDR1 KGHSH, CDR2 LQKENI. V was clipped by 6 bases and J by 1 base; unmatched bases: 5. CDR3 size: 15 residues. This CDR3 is CASSDRGQGNTEAFF. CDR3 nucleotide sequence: TGTGCCAGCTCCGACAGGGGGCAGGGGAACACTGAAGCTTTCTTT.

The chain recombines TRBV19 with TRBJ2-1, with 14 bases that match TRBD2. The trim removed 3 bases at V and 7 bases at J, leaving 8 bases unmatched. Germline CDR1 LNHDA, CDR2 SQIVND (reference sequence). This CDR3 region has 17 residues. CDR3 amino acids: CASSITGGTSGSNEQFF. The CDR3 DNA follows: TGTGCCAGTAGTATCACAGGGGGGACTAGCGGGAGTAATGAGCAGTTCTTC.

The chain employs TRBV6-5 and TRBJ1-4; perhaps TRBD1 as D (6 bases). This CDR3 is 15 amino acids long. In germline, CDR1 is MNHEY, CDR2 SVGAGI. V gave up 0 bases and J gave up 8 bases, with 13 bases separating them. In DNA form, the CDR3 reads TGTGCCAGCAGTTACTCGGGGGGGCTGGGCGAAAAACTGTTTTTT. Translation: CASSYSGGLGEKLFF.